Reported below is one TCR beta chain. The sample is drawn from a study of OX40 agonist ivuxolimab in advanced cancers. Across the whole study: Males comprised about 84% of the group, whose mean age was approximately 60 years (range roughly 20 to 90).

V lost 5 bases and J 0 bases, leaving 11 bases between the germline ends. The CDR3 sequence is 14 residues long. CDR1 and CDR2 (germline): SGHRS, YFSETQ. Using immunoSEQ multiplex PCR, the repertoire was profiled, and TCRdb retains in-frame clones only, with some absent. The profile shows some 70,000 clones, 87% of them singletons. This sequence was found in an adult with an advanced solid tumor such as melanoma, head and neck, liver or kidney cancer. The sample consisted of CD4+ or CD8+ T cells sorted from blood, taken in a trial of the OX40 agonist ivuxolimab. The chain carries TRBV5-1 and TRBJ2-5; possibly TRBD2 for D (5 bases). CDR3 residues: CASRFSGYQETQYF. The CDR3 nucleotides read TGCGCCAGCAGATTTTCGGGGTACCAAGAGACCCAGTACTTC.